This T cell receptor beta chain derives from a study of blood T cell repertoires in COVID-19. Study summary: PBMCs, B-cell-depleted T cells, or T cells provided the cDNA or gDNA that made up the material.

Original data processing: Nucleated cell counts were estimated from reference gene primer amplification. Sequenced by immunoSEQ multiplex PCR; TCRdb stores in-frame clones only, minus some. V and J calls and clone size follow that table, whereas D and trimming were derived from the DNA. The table lists 200,000 or so clones, 85% to 90% of them singletons. The clonotype comes from a man under 40 with COVID-19, enrolled during active disease. Material for sequencing was peripheral blood.

The CDR3 sequence is CASTQGTGVYQPQHF. DNA of the CDR3: TGTGCCAGCACCCAGGGGACAGGGGTGTATCAGCCCCAGCATTTT. The chain joins TRBV6-6 to TRBJ1-5, with 10 nucleotides matching TRBD1. V lost 7 bases, J lost 5 bases, and 8 bases stayed unmatched. CDR1 and CDR2 (germline): MNHNY, SVGAGI (reference sequence). CDR3 size: 15 residues.